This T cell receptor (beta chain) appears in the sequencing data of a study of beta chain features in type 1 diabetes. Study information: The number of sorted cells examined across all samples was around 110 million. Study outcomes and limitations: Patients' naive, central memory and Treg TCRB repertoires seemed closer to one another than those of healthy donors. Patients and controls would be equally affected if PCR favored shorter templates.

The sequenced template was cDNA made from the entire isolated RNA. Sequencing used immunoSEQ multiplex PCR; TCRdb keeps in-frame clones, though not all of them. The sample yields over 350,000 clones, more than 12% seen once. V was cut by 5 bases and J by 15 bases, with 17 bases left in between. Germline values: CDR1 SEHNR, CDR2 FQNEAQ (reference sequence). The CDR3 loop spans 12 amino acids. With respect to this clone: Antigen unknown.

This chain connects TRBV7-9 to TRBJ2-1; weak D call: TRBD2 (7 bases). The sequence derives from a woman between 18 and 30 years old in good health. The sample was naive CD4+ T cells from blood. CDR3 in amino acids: CASSPRNAGAFF. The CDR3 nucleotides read TGTGCCAGCAGCCCCAGAAATGCGGGGGCGTTCTTC. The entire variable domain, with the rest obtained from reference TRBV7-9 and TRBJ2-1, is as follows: DTGVSQNPRHKITKRGQNVTFRCDPISEHNRLYWYRQTLGQGPEFLTYFQNEAQLEKSRLLSDRFSAERPKGSFSTLEIQRTEQGDSAMYLCASSPRNAGAFFGPGTRLTVL.